A single sample gave rise to the 28 T cell receptor beta chains below, sequenced in a study of T cell changes during pregnancy in multiple sclerosis. Method: immunoSEQ multiplex PCR; TCRdb's copy keeps in-frame clones and lacks some. The sample lists about 87,000 clones, just over 90% occurring once. Here the sequenced sample was peripheral blood, taken in the third trimester of pregnancy. These receptors all come from a female donor in good health, enrolled as a control in a pregnancy study.

This sequence joins TRBV19 and TRBJ1-1; 12 bases line up with TRBD1. Germline trimming cut 5 bases from V and 5 bases from J; bases unmatched to any gene: 9. Per the germline V gene, CDR1 is LNHDA and CDR2 is SQIVND (reference sequence). The CDR3 loop spans 16 amino acids. CDR3 sequence: CASSPGTGGAWTEAFF. CDR3 bases: TGTGCCAGTAGTCCCGGGACAGGGGGCGCGTGGACTGAAGCTTTCTTT. Full variable domain (rest looked up from reference TRBV19 and TRBJ1-1): DGGITQSPKYLFRKEGQNVTLSCEQNLNHDAMYWYRQDPGQGLRLIYYSQIVNDFQKGDIAEGYSVSREKKESFPLTVTSAQKNPTAFYLCASSPGTGGAWTEAFFGQGTRLTVV.

J is TRBJ2-1 and V is TRBV28; 11 bases line up with TRBD2. V dropped 3 bases and J dropped 7; count of bases not matched to a gene: 8. The CDR3 loop spans 16 amino acids. CDR1 and CDR2 from the germline V gene are MDHEN and SYDVKM. CDR3: CASSFNSGRALNEQFF. CDR3 sequence (DNA): TGTGCCAGCAGTTTCAATAGCGGGAGGGCCTTGAATGAGCAGTTCTTC.

The rearrangement uses TRBV7-6 and TRBJ2-1, with D perhaps TRBD2 (5 bases). Germline V gene lookup returns CDR1 SGHVS and CDR2 FNYEAQ. The CDR3 runs 16 residues. The germline V and J ends were trimmed by 1 base and 2 bases, with 12 bases remaining between them. This CDR3 reads CASSLDGDRTYNEQFF. CDR3 in DNA: TGTGCCAGCAGCTTAGACGGGGATCGTACCTACAATGAGCAGTTCTTC.

J is TRBJ2-2 and V is TRBV2, with D possibly being TRBD1 (6 bases). The CDR3 extends over 15 amino acids. Germline values: CDR1 SNHLY, CDR2 FYNNEI. Deletions cut 6 bases from V and 1 base from J, with 12 bases between. The CDR3 here is CASRRTGLNTGELFF. The CDR3 DNA reads as TGTGCCAGCAGACGAACAGGGTTGAACACCGGGGAGCTGTTTTTT.

This sequence joins TRBV28 and TRBJ2-1; 10 nucleotides align to TRBD2. CDR3 length equals 16 residues. V lost 4 bases to trimming and J lost 0 bases; unmatched junction nucleotides: 3. The V gene's germline CDR1 is MDHEN and CDR2 SYDVKM. CDR3 coding DNA: TGTGCCAGCAGTTCCGCTAGCGGGAGCTCCTACAATGAGCAGTTCTTC. This sequence encodes CASSSASGSSYNEQFF.

This clone was observed a few times. The V gene is TRBV10-2, the J gene TRBJ1-4; 7 bases align to TRBD1. The germline V gene has CDR1 WSHSY and CDR2 SAAADI. This CDR3 has 15 amino acids. With V trimmed by 2 bases and J by 8 bases, 8 bases remained unmatched. This chain's CDR3 is CASSEETGRREKLFF. The CDR3 DNA sequence: TGCGCCAGCAGTGAGGAGACAGGGCGGCGCGAAAAACTGTTTTTT.

The V and J genes are TRBV4-1 and TRBJ1-2; D gene unclear. Trimming left V 3 bases short and J 4 bases short, with 12 bases between. The CDR3 length is 14 residues. Germline-derived CDR1 and CDR2 are MGHRA and YSYEKL. CDR3 sequence: CASSQVIRSYGYTF. The CDR3 nucleotides read TGCGCCAGCAGCCAGGTGATTAGGAGCTATGGCTACACCTTC.

This rearrangement joins TRBV4-1 to TRBJ1-1; no clear D. The germline CDR1 and CDR2 sequences are MGHRA and YSYEKL. V lost 1 base and J 4 bases, leaving 13 bases between the germline ends. The CDR3 runs to 15 residues. The CDR3 sequence is CASSQVSDSGTEAFF. The CDR3 DNA follows: TGCGCCAGCAGCCAAGTAAGTGATTCGGGCACTGAAGCTTTCTTT.

This rearrangement joins TRBV2 to TRBJ2-5, with D unresolved. The CDR3 is 13 residues long. The ends were cut back, 7 bases at V and 2 bases at J, with 11 bases in the middle. CDR1 is SNHLY and CDR2 is FYNNEI in the germline V gene. CDR3 coding DNA: TGTGCCAGCATCGACAAAAATCAAGAGACCCAGTACTTC. This translates into CASIDKNQETQYF.

The chain recombines TRBV29-1 with TRBJ1-4; possible D gene TRBD1, 6 bases. The germline CDR1 and CDR2 sequences are SQVTM and ANQGSEA. The CDR3 has 13 residues. V shed 5 bases and J shed 5 bases, with 12 bases lying between them. The DNA for the CDR3 is TGCAGCGTTACCGACAGGCCGAATGAAAAACTGTTTTTT. Translated, it gives CSVTDRPNEKLFF.

The CDR3 region is CASSGPTAYNEQFF. CDR3 nucleotides: TGTGCCAGTAGCGGACCGACAGCCTACAATGAGCAGTTCTTC. The V gene is TRBV19, the J gene TRBJ2-1; tentative D call: TRBD1 (5 bases). The CDR3 sequence is 14 residues long. The germline gives CDR1 LNHDA, CDR2 SQIVND (reference sequence). Trimming pared 6 bases from V and 2 bases from J, leaving 11 bases between.

V gene TRBV5-6 combines with J gene TRBJ2-1, with TRBD1 identical over 7 bases. J was trimmed by 4 bases and V by 6 bases; bases with no gene match: 7. Germline V gene lookup returns CDR1 SGHDT and CDR2 YYEEEE. There are 14 residues in the CDR3. The CDR3 coding sequence is TGTGCCAGCAAGGCTGACAGGGAATACAATGAGCAGTTCTTC. It is translated as CASKADREYNEQFF.

The V and J genes are TRBV11-2 and TRBJ2-2; D may be TRBD2 (5 bases). Trimming removed 7 bases from V and 9 bases from J, with 15 bases in between. This CDR3 is 13 amino acids long. Per germline, CDR1 SGHAT and CDR2 FQNNGV. CDR3 sequence reads: CASILTERRELFF. In DNA form, the CDR3 reads TGTGCCAGCATATTAACCGAGCGGAGGGAGCTGTTTTTT. Looking up the rest from reference TRBV11-2 and TRBJ2-2 gives the full variable domain: EAGVAQSPRYKIIEKRQSVAFWCNPISGHATLYWYQQILGQGPKLLIQFQNNGVVDDSQLPKDRFSAERLKGVDSTLKIQPAKLEDSAVYLCASILTERRELFFGEGSRLTVL.

The chain joins TRBV6-1 to TRBJ1-3; a possible D gene is TRBD1 (5 bases). Looked up from germline, CDR1 is MNHNS and CDR2 is SASEGT. Trimming pared 3 bases from V and 7 bases from J, leaving 10 bases between. This CDR3 has 13 residues. CDR3 nucleotide sequence: TGTGCCAGCAGTGATATCCCAGGGAACACCATATATTTT. This gives the protein CASSDIPGNTIYF.

The genes are TRBV27 and TRBJ2-7, with a tentative D call TRBD2 (6 bases). Trimming pared 3 bases from V and 2 bases from J, leaving 23 bases between. The CDR3 is 18 amino acids. Germline V gene lookup returns CDR1 MNHEY and CDR2 SMNVEV (reference sequence). The CDR3 sequence: CASSFLSPQAGLAYEQYF. CDR3 nucleotide sequence: TGTGCCAGCAGTTTCTTATCCCCTCAAGCGGGTCTTGCCTACGAGCAGTACTTC.

The chain combines TRBV23-1 with TRBJ2-7, with D maybe TRBD1 (6 bases). TRBV23-1 is identified as an open reading frame with a role that is uncertain. The CDR3 spans 20 residues. V was clipped by 3 bases and J by 0 bases, with 27 bases between them. CDR3 loop: CASSQPDDRLPSRSSYEQYF. The CDR3 nucleotides read TGCGCCAGCAGTCAGCCCGACGACAGGCTGCCTTCTAGGAGCTCCTACGAGCAGTACTTC.

V usage is TRBV2 and J usage is TRBJ1-2; D ambiguous. The germline CDR1 and CDR2 sequences are SNHLY and FYNNEI. This CDR3 comprises 12 residues. The V and J ends lost 1 base and 7 bases respectively, with 7 bases between them. The DNA of the CDR3 is TGTGCCAGCAGTGAAGGCGGGCTTGGCTACACCTTC. It is translated as CASSEGGLGYTF.

V gene TRBV18 combines with J gene TRBJ2-7; 8 bases fit TRBD2. V was clipped by 9 bases and J by 6 bases; unmatched bases: 13. The CDR3 spans 14 residues. The V gene's germline CDR1 is KGHSH and CDR2 LQKENI. For the CDR3, the DNA is TGTGCCAGTTCTGAGGGAGCGGGAGACGCCGAGCAGTACTTC. Translating gives CASSEGAGDAEQYF.

The chain uses TRBV2 and TRBJ2-2; 7 bases agree with TRBD2. V gave up 3 bases and J gave up 6 bases; unmatched junction bases: 7. Looked up from germline, CDR1 is SNHLY and CDR2 is FYNNEI. The CDR3 is 15 residues long. The CDR3 nucleotides read TGTGCCAGCAGTGATAGGGGACTACTGGCCGGGGAGCTGTTTTTT. Translation gives CASSDRGLLAGELFF.

The chain has TRBV6-6 and TRBJ2-5, with TRBD2 as a possible D gene (6 bases). This CDR3 is 14 amino acids long. V dropped 2 bases and J dropped 7 bases, with 14 bases sitting between them. The V gene's germline CDR1 is MNHNY and CDR2 SVGAGI (reference sequence). The CDR3 spells CASSYAGRDVTQYF. CDR3 DNA: TGTGCCAGCAGTTACGCGGGGCGGGATGTGACCCAGTACTTC.

The rearrangement links TRBV28 to TRBJ1-5; D not resolved. Trimming removed 6 bases at V and 6 bases at J, with 9 bases between. The germline CDR1 and CDR2 sequences are MDHEN and SYDVKM. The CDR3 has 12 residues. The CDR3 sequence is CASSPSRQPQHF. The CDR3 DNA reads TGTGCCAGCAGCCCCAGTCGTCAGCCCCAGCATTTT. Complete variable domain (other parts from reference TRBV28 and TRBJ1-5): DVKVTQSSRYLVKRTGEKVFLECVQDMDHENMFWYRQDPGLGLRLIYFSYDVKMKEKGDIPEGYSVSREKKERFSLILESASTNQTSMYLCASSPSRQPQHFGDGTRLSIL.

The chain employs TRBV4-1 and TRBJ2-7; tentative D call: TRBD2 (5 bases). Trimming took 4 bases from V and 2 from J, leaving 15 bases between them. The CDR3 has 15 residues. Germline lookup yields CDR1 MGHRA and CDR2 YSYEKL. The CDR3 loop reads CASSPYQRLPYEQYF. The CDR3 DNA reads TGCGCCAGCAGCCCGTACCAGAGACTACCCTACGAGCAGTACTTC.

The V call is TRBV5-4, the J call TRBJ2-1, with D hard to call. The CDR3 sequence is 15 residues long. Germline V gene lookup returns CDR1 SGHNT and CDR2 YYREEE (reference sequence). Trimming cost V 0 bases and J 0 bases, with 7 bases left between them. The chain's CDR3 is CASSLDRSSYNEQFF. In DNA, the CDR3 is TGTGCCAGCAGCTTGGACAGAAGCTCCTACAATGAGCAGTTCTTC.

The chain links TRBV5-5 to TRBJ2-5, with 7 bases aligning to TRBD2. The end of the DNA aligns better with TRBJ2-7, so the J call may be wrong. Germline CDR1 is SGHKS and CDR2 is YYEKEE (reference sequence). This CDR3 comprises 15 residues. The CDR3 loop is CASSPERGGGYEQYF. CDR3 DNA sequence: TGTGCCAGCAGCCCGGAGCGGGGCGGCGGCTACGAGCAGTACTTC.

The rearrangement links TRBV2 to TRBJ2-2, with TRBD2 identical over 7 bases. The CDR3 runs 17 residues. J was trimmed by 0 bases and V by 7 bases; bases with no gene match: 11. Per germline, CDR1 SNHLY and CDR2 FYNNEI. CDR3 sequence: CASTEGRLAANTGELFF. CDR3 sequence (DNA): TGTGCCAGCACCGAGGGGAGGCTAGCGGCGAACACCGGGGAGCTGTTTTTT.

This chain connects TRBV27 to TRBJ1-4, with TRBD1 matching over 8 bases. CDR3 length: 16 amino acids. With 1 base clipped from V and 5 bases from J, the junction kept 6 bases outside the gene matches. CDR1 and CDR2 (germline): MNHEY, SMNVEV (reference sequence). CDR3 amino acids: CASSLLGRGQNEKLFF. In nucleotides, the CDR3 is TGTGCCAGCAGTTTATTAGGCAGGGGGCAAAATGAAAAACTGTTTTTT.

This clone has just one count. The chain is built from TRBV7-9 and TRBJ2-7; TRBD1 aligns across 7 bases. This CDR3 spans 14 amino acids. Germline-derived CDR1 and CDR2 are SEHNR and FQNEAQ (reference sequence). The junction had 6 bases not matched to a gene; V was cut back by 2 bases and J by 5 bases. The chain's CDR3 is CASSLRDRENEQYF. CDR3 nucleotide sequence: TGTGCCAGCAGCTTACGTGACAGGGAGAACGAGCAGTACTTC.

This chain links TRBV18 with TRBJ1-1; D is undetermined. Germline V CDR1 and CDR2: KGHSH, LQKENI. The CDR3 loop spans 14 amino acids. V lost 3 bases and J 0 bases, leaving 8 bases between the germline ends. The CDR3 loop reads CASSPTPVNTEAFF. The CDR3 nucleotides read TGTGCCAGCTCACCCACCCCAGTGAACACTGAAGCTTTCTTT. Using reference TRBV18 and TRBJ1-1 for the parts outside the CDR3, the full variable domain is NAGVMQNPRHLVRRRGQEARLRCSPMKGHSHVYWYRQLPEEGLKFMVYLQKENIIDESGMPKERFSAEFPKEGPSILRIQQVVRGDSAAYFCASSPTPVNTEAFFGQGTRLTVV.